This T cell receptor (beta chain) comes out of a study of T-cell memory formation after mild COVID-19 (dated by TCRdb to the early 2020s). Regarding the study in general: Most TCR sequence clusters were specific to one of the two donors. Longitudinal TCRalpha and TCRbeta repertoire sequencing tracked T-cell clones expanding and contracting after mild COVID-19 in two donors. Two young, previously healthy adult volunteers made up the cohort, one male and one female. General study outcomes and caveats: The second-wave clones that peaked on day 37 were not confirmed to be SARS-CoV-2 specific. Some responding clones were detected in pre-infection memory, which suggested that pre-existing cross-reactive memory T cells had joined the SARS-CoV-2 response. Clones that contracted from day 15 to 85 showed balanced CD4/CD8 phenotypes, whereas a second wave of clones that expanded from day 15 to 37 leaned towards CD4+. Contracting CD4+ clones turned up mainly in the CM and EM memory subsets, whereas EMRA was where CD8+ clones were enriched. Only a couple of mild cases were covered in the study, and larger cohorts including severe cases with pre-infection samples were considered necessary.

PBMCs were isolated by Ficoll-Paque density gradient centrifugation. Ends trimmed: V by 3 bases, J by 4 bases; bases unmatched to a gene: 6. Via the germline V gene, CDR1 is SGDLS and CDR2 YYNGEE. Measured from the cysteine to the phenylalanine, the CDR3 is 15 residues long. Only the CDR3 DNA is retained, 45 bases long and in frame from the first base. For sequencing, an Illumina NovaSeq 6000 was employed. TCRalpha and TCRbeta cDNA libraries were built by 5'RACE with constant-segment primers, adding sample barcodes and unique molecular identifiers. Trizol reagent was used to extract RNA from every sample. Library amplification was performed in two PCR steps, and a second sample barcode and Illumina TruSeq adapters were introduced in the second step. The libraries were sequenced on an Illumina NovaSeq using 2 x 150 bp paired-end reads. The authors processed their data as follows. Reads were demultiplexed and collapsed into UMI-guided consensus sequences with migec v1.2.7. Using mixcr v2.1.11, UMI consensuses were aligned to TRA and TRB V and J templates and then assembled into clonotypes. A clonotype was counted as expanded or contracted only when both edgeR and NoisET called the clonotype significant, with the noise models trained on biological replicates. edgeR calls used a false discovery rate-adjusted p below 0.01 and a log2 fold-change threshold of 1. As an exploratory analysis of dynamics, PCA with hierarchical clustering was applied to max-normalized trajectories of the 1000 most abundant clonotypes. Each responding clone was given a CD4 or CD8 phenotype based on the CD4+ and CD8+ repertoires, which had been sequenced separately. TCRdb applied fastp at Q25 and MiXCR to the public reads, then kept only in-frame beta chains. Duplicate CDR3 protein sequences are folded into a single record with the most common DNA and genes. It is TCRdb's table, rather than the study itself, that gives the V and J calls and clone size. Present in this sample are fewer than 110,000 distinct CDR3 sequences, approximately 14% of which were seen just once. Under 45% of the sample comes from the top ten.

Note on this clonotype: No antigen is known for it. No qualities accompany the bases; no much larger clone lies one base away.

The origin of this receptor is a man younger than 35 who had mild COVID-19 (a few samples of this study predate the infection). The sample titles of this study are shuffled in the database, so cell type and time point are left out; the donor was told from shared clones. This receptor chain uses TRBV9 and TRBJ2-3, with TRBD1 identical over 9 junction bases. The sequencing sample was made of PBMCs or a T cell subset sorted from them (not recorded which). The DNA reads TGTGCCAGCAGCGGGGACAGGGCGGGGGCAGATACGCAGTATTTT. Its protein reads: CASSGDRAGADTQYF.